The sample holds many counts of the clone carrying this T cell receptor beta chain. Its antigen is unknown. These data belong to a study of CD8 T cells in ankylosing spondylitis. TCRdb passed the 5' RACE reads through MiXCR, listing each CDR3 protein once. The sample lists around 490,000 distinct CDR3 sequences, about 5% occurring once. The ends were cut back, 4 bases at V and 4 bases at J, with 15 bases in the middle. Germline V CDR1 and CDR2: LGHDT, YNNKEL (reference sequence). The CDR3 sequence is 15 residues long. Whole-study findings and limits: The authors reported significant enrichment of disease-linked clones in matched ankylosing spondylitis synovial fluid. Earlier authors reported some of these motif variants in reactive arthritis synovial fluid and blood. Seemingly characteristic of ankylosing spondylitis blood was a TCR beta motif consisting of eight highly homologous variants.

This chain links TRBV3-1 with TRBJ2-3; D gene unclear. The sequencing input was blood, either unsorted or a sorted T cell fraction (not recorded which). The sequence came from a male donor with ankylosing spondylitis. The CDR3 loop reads CASSREVTHPDTQYF. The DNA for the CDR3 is TGTGCCAGCAGCCGCGAGGTGACCCACCCAGATACGCAGTATTTT.